A selection of T cell receptor beta chains follows, all from one sample in a study of radiation and T cells in renal cell carcinoma. Clones were sequenced by immunoSEQ multiplex PCR, and TCRdb holds only the in-frame ones, with some missing. The sample records some 150,000 clones, 80% to 90% being singletons. Sequences were derived from blood, sampled from a patient whose treatment included radiotherapy and nephrectomy. All receptors derive from a woman aged 45-60 years with renal cell carcinoma. CDR3s include the opening cysteine and the closing phenylalanine or tryptophan. Fields, in order: CDR3 length, V gene, J gene, CDR3 protein.

cdr3_length: 15; v_call: TRBV9; j_call: TRBJ2-1; cdr3_aa: CASSVVASGYNEQFF
cdr3_length: 15; v_call: TRBV4-2; j_call: TRBJ2-7; cdr3_aa: CANSPQAPPSYEQYF
cdr3_length: 14; v_call: TRBV6-5; j_call: TRBJ1-5; cdr3_aa: CASSRGQGDQPQHF
cdr3_length: 13; v_call: TRBV19; j_call: TRBJ1-2; cdr3_aa: CASSIPGNYGYTF
cdr3_length: 14; v_call: TRBV10-3; j_call: TRBJ2-5; cdr3_aa: CAISEQGAGETQYF
cdr3_length: 16; v_call: TRBV7-2; j_call: TRBJ2-2; cdr3_aa: CASSFNGGSDTGELFF
cdr3_length: 16; v_call: TRBV7-2; j_call: TRBJ1-1; cdr3_aa: CASSLPTGVLNTEAFF
cdr3_length: 15; v_call: TRBV5-1; j_call: TRBJ1-1; cdr3_aa: CASSLDSGRETEAFF
cdr3_length: 15; v_call: TRBV7-7; j_call: TRBJ2-3; cdr3_aa: CASSLGGFFTDTQYF
cdr3_length: 16; v_call: TRBV2; j_call: TRBJ2-2; cdr3_aa: CASSLRTAVNTGELFF
cdr3_length: 13; v_call: TRBV7-9; j_call: TRBJ1-1; cdr3_aa: CASSSLLITEAFF
cdr3_length: 16; v_call: TRBV30; j_call: TRBJ2-3; cdr3_aa: CAWSQTGGFSTDTQYF
cdr3_length: 11; v_call: TRBV7-9; j_call: TRBJ1-1; cdr3_aa: CASSLEREAFF
cdr3_length: 17; v_call: TRBV19; j_call: TRBJ1-2; cdr3_aa: CASSIPETGNNIYGYTF
cdr3_length: 15; v_call: TRBV7-9; j_call: TRBJ2-2; cdr3_aa: CASSLKTRNTGELFF
cdr3_length: 18; v_call: TRBV4-2; j_call: TRBJ1-3; cdr3_aa: CASSQDALAGRVGNTIYF
cdr3_length: 13; v_call: TRBV9; j_call: TRBJ2-7; cdr3_aa: CASSVGGGGEQYF
cdr3_length: 14; v_call: TRBV5-8; j_call: TRBJ1-3; cdr3_aa: CASSLQRDGNTIYF
cdr3_length: 13; v_call: TRBV7-2; j_call: TRBJ1-5; cdr3_aa: CASSLDRNQPQHF
cdr3_length: 17; v_call: TRBV11-2; j_call: TRBJ2-5; cdr3_aa: CASRLVSGANFQETQYF
cdr3_length: 14; v_call: TRBV6-5; j_call: TRBJ2-3; cdr3_aa: CASRLAGGQDTQYF
cdr3_length: 18; v_call: TRBV7-2; j_call: TRBJ1-2; cdr3_aa: CASSSETYSTLLNYGYTF
cdr3_length: 14; v_call: TRBV11-2; j_call: TRBJ2-7; cdr3_aa: CASSIRDGPYEQYF
cdr3_length: 13; v_call: TRBV2; j_call: TRBJ1-1; cdr3_aa: CASNNYRGAEAFF
cdr3_length: 17; v_call: TRBV7-2; j_call: TRBJ2-1; cdr3_aa: CASSLQTSGGYTMSQFF
cdr3_length: 15; v_call: TRBV5-6; j_call: TRBJ1-5; cdr3_aa: CASSRQGQANQPQHF
cdr3_length: 16; v_call: TRBV7-2; j_call: TRBJ2-3; cdr3_aa: CASSPRPGTSGPLGYF
cdr3_length: 17; v_call: TRBV28; j_call: TRBJ1-1; cdr3_aa: CASRPPGLRQSNTEAFF
cdr3_length: 15; v_call: TRBV6-5; j_call: TRBJ2-1; cdr3_aa: CASSYSMRLRDEQFF
cdr3_length: 12; v_call: TRBV29-1; j_call: TRBJ1-1; cdr3_aa: CSVAEANTEAFF
cdr3_length: 17; v_call: TRBV15; j_call: TRBJ1-4; cdr3_aa: CATSRDERDTTNEKLFF
cdr3_length: 15; v_call: TRBV2; j_call: TRBJ1-3; cdr3_aa: CASSEEGFSGNTIYF
cdr3_length: 17; v_call: TRBV5-1; j_call: TRBJ2-5; cdr3_aa: CASSLGGGSSIGETQYF
cdr3_length: 17; v_call: TRBV5-1; j_call: TRBJ1-1; cdr3_aa: CASSFRPGSLANTEAFF
cdr3_length: 16; v_call: TRBV4-2; j_call: TRBJ1-5; cdr3_aa: CASSQDLYTTNQPQHF
cdr3_length: 14; v_call: TRBV6-1; j_call: TRBJ1-1; cdr3_aa: CASSDLQGYTEAFF
cdr3_length: 15; v_call: TRBV4-1; j_call: TRBJ1-2; cdr3_aa: CASSQVSTGGYGYTF
cdr3_length: 16; v_call: TRBV6-5; j_call: TRBJ2-6; cdr3_aa: CASSSALDSGANVLTF
cdr3_length: 16; v_call: TRBV30; j_call: TRBJ2-5; cdr3_aa: CAWSRSGLAGERPQYF
cdr3_length: 15; v_call: TRBV7-3; j_call: TRBJ2-3; cdr3_aa: CASSLNALAEDTQYF
cdr3_length: 11; v_call: TRBV6-6; j_call: TRBJ2-7; cdr3_aa: CASRKRYEQYF
cdr3_length: 18; v_call: TRBV7-8; j_call: TRBJ1-6; cdr3_aa: CASSVAIEESSYNSPLHF
cdr3_length: 13; v_call: TRBV15; j_call: TRBJ1-5; cdr3_aa: CATSRDDRQPQHF
cdr3_length: 16; v_call: TRBV18; j_call: TRBJ2-3; cdr3_aa: CASSSVRGTSTDTQYF
cdr3_length: 17; v_call: TRBV4-1; j_call: TRBJ2-1; cdr3_aa: CASSQGLGTGVRNEQFF
cdr3_length: 14; v_call: TRBV6-1; j_call: TRBJ1-5; cdr3_aa: CASTRDTRNQPQHF
cdr3_length: 13; v_call: TRBV9; j_call: TRBJ2-2; cdr3_aa: CASSVVVTGELFF
cdr3_length: 15; v_call: TRBV6-6; j_call: TRBJ2-3; cdr3_aa: CASRGLAGATDTQYF
cdr3_length: 13; v_call: TRBV7-2; j_call: TRBJ1-2; cdr3_aa: CASSLGGVYGYTF
cdr3_length: 14; v_call: TRBV5-1; j_call: TRBJ2-1; cdr3_aa: CASSPGLAYNEQFF
cdr3_length: 14; v_call: TRBV12-5; j_call: TRBJ2-6; cdr3_aa: CASGRGSGANVLTF